This T cell receptor (beta chain) was documented in a study of T cell repertoires in cytomegalovirus infection. Study as a whole: Use of recently identified HLA-C-restricted and well-studied HLA-B-restricted CMV epitopes was part of the study. Both CMV infection and a matching HLA type were indicated by public TCR beta signatures. The study, taken as a whole, reports: Cumulated frequencies of public TCR beta families served to identify carriers of CMV plus the relevant HLA.

From germline, CDR1 is MDHEN and CDR2 SYDVKM. With V trimmed by 5 bases and J by 4 bases, 6 bases remained unmatched. The CDR3 totals 15 residues. TCRdb called the reads again in MiXCR, with one record for every CDR3 protein. The repertoire has hundreds of thousands of distinct CDR3 sequences, approximately 30% of them found once; the top ten carry around 12%. This clonotype was detected only once. The target antigen is unknown. Sequencing was performed on cultured CD8+ T cells from PBMCs, taken from culture after CMV antigen stimulation. This chain uses TRBV28 with TRBJ2-5; 11 bases are shared with TRBD1. The sequence was obtained from a human donor in good health (CMV status not recorded). Some clones in this sample may be carry-over from other donors' samples. CDR3 loop: CASSLQDRGLETQYF. The DNA for the CDR3 is TGTGCCAGCAGTCTCCAGGACAGGGGGCTAGAGACCCAGTACTTC.